This is a list of T cell receptor beta chains from one sample in a study of T cell repertoires in aging, cancer and after chemotherapy. TCRdb processed the multiplex PCR reads anew with MiXCR; each CDR3 protein has one entry. The table shows some 9,900 distinct CDR3 sequences, with more than 30% occurring only once. Sequencing input: blood. These receptors came from a human donor in good health. The CDR3 runs from the conserved cysteine through the conserved F or W. The order of the fields is J gene, D gene, V gene, CDR3 protein. D genes are given only for firm matches.

TRBJ2-4	-	TRBV20-1	CSARDFVGSGAKNIQYF
TRBJ1-1	TRBD1	TRBV11-2	CASSLGTGWSTEAFF
TRBJ2-3	-	TRBV4-3	CASSQDEARGADTQYF
TRBJ1-5	-	TRBV7-9	CASSLAIGFGSNQPQHF
TRBJ2-2	-	TRBV7-6	CASSLRPGQAYTGELFF
TRBJ2-7	-	TRBV7-2	CASSLYYEQYF
TRBJ2-7	-	TRBV7-9	CASSLSVGGADKQYF
TRBJ1-5	TRBD1	TRBV27	CASSLFGTDRFEINQPQHF
TRBJ2-3	TRBD2	TRBV11-2	CASERGGRVGTQYF
TRBJ1-6	-	TRBV6-6	CASSYPPGRFVNSPLHF
TRBJ2-5	TRBD2	TRBV5-4	CASSLAGLAGGSETQYF
TRBJ1-1	-	TRBV15	CATVLTGGYTEAFF
TRBJ2-7	TRBD2	TRBV10-3	CAIRRLAGDVEQYF
TRBJ2-3	TRBD1	TRBV7-3	CASSLMPGGMSDTQYF
TRBJ1-6	-	TRBV4-3	CASSQAQGSLHF
TRBJ1-1	-	TRBV6-1	CASSESGPQAFF
TRBJ2-5	-	TRBV29-1	CSVSRWEETQYF
TRBJ1-1	-	TRBV7-9	CASSLRGGEDGTEAFF
TRBJ2-3	-	TRBV6-5	CASPLGGPPDTQYF
TRBJ1-5	TRBD1	TRBV29-1	CSVLPTGGAVKQPQHF
TRBJ1-1	-	TRBV20-1	CSARDRQTNTEAFF
TRBJ2-1	-	TRBV10-1	CASNYRRRHNEQFF
TRBJ2-1	-	TRBV6-2/TRBV6-3	CASSARSRYGAYNEQFF
TRBJ1-6	-	TRBV5-1	CASSLNLNSPLHF
TRBJ1-1	-	TRBV7-2	CASTGAGLNTEAFF
TRBJ2-5	-	TRBV7-9	CASSFALAAETQYF
TRBJ1-2	TRBD1	TRBV24-1	CAIADRYYGYTF
TRBJ1-5	TRBD1	TRBV19	CASSRGQGAGYQPQHF
TRBJ1-5	-	TRBV5-6	CASSFAPRDQPQHF
TRBJ2-5	-	TRBV27	CASRNVQGRTQYF
TRBJ1-5	-	TRBV30	CAWSIRPNQPQHF
TRBJ1-1	-	TRBV12-3/TRBV12-4	CASSSFGVGNTEAFF
TRBJ2-3	TRBD2	TRBV7-9	CASNWLGSGGAIATDTQYF
TRBJ2-3	-	TRBV19	CASSLFLGQGTARDTQYF
TRBJ2-7	-	TRBV6-1	CASSEVRWGSNYEQYF
TRBJ2-3	TRBD2	TRBV20-1	CSARAHPGGGLGDTQYF
TRBJ2-1	TRBD2	TRBV7-2	CASSFSQRGYYNEQFF